A selection of T cell receptor beta chains follows, all from one sample in a study of molecular identifiers for immune sequencing clone quantification. TCRdb fed the PCR reads into MiXCR, producing one record per CDR3 protein. The sample has 45,000 to 65,000 distinct CDR3 sequences; 20% to 25% are singletons. The sequencing input was naive CD8+ T cells from blood, with Jurkat cell RNA spiked in. These receptors all stem from a human donor in good health. Some libraries in this study had Jurkat cell RNA spiked in. Each CDR3 is given with its conserved first and last residue. D genes are given only for firm matches. Some rows have no size entry. The others give once, few or many, or a class for an expanded clone.

TRBV11-2	NA	once	TRBJ2-3	TGTGCCAGCAGCTTATGTCCCCCGACTCGGGTCCGAGGCACGCAGTATTTT	CASSLCPPTRVRGTQYF
TRBV9	NA	many	TRBJ2-7	TGTGCCAGCAGCCGGGACGGATCCTACGAGCAGTACTTC	CASSRDGSYEQYF
TRBV27	TRBD1	many	TRBJ2-1	TGTGCCAGCAGTTTTCAGGGGGCGGGTGAGCAGTTCTTC	CASSFQGAGEQFF
TRBV12-3/TRBV12-4	NA	NA	TRBJ1-4	TGTGCCAGCAGCCCTCAGGGGAGCGATAATGAAAAACTGTTTTTT	CASSPQGSDNEKLFF
TRBV12-3/TRBV12-4	TRBD1	many	TRBJ2-5	TGTGCCAGCAGGGGACAGGGTTTAGGGACCCAGTACTTC	CASRGQGLGTQYF
TRBV27	TRBD1	NA	TRBJ1-5	TGTGCCAGCAGTTCAACCGGACAGGGCGGTTCTTGGCCCCAGCATTTT	CASSSTGQGGSWPQHF
TRBV4-3	NA	many	TRBJ2-5	TGCGCCAGCAGCCAAGTGTCAGGGGCTGGAGAGACCCAGTACTTC	CASSQVSGAGETQYF
TRBV7-9	TRBD2	many	TRBJ2-7	TGTGCCAGCAGCTATGAGCGGGAGGGCCCCAACGAGCAGTACTTC	CASSYEREGPNEQYF
TRBV5-1	NA	NA	TRBJ2-5	TGCGCCAGCAGCTTGGTAGGACTTCAAGAGACCCAGTACTTC	CASSLVGLQETQYF
TRBV6-2/TRBV6-3	NA	many	TRBJ2-2	TGTGCCAGCAGAATGGAGACAGGGAACACCGGGGAGCTGTTTTTT	CASRMETGNTGELFF